This T cell receptor (beta chain) was captured by sequencing in a study of T cells after yellow fever vaccination. Regarding the study as a whole: Reappearance after the booster was seen for most primary-vaccination clones, at 96% CD4 and about 90% CD8.

TCRdb called the 5' RACE reads again in MiXCR, with one record for every CDR3 protein. The profile shows under 150,000 distinct CDR3 sequences, 7.7% of them singletons. Germline values: CDR1 SGHKS, CDR2 YYEKEE (reference sequence). The CDR3 covers 15 residues. The V end lost 4 bases, the J end lost 7 bases, and 18 bases lay between the germline ends. The table lists this clonotype with many counts. What it binds is not known. This sample comprised CD4+ T cells sorted from PBMCs, obtained 5 days after the yellow fever booster vaccination. This chain joins TRBV5-5 and TRBJ1-5; D remains ambiguous. This TCR was recovered from a man aged 25 to 40 who received the YFV17D yellow fever vaccine. The CDR3 here is CASSRIGGERQPQHF. In DNA form, the CDR3 reads TGTGCCAGCAGCCGCATCGGTGGAGAAAGACAGCCCCAGCATTTT.